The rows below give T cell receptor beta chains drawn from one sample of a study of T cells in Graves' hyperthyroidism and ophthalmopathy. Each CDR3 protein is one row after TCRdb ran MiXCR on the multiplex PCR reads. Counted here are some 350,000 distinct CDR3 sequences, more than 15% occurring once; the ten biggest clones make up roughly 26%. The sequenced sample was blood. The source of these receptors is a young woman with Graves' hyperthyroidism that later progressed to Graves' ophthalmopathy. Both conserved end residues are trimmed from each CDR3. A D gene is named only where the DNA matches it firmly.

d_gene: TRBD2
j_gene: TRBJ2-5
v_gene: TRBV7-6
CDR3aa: ASSLPTTSVQETQY

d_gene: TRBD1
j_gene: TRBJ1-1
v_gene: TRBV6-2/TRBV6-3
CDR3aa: ASSYPTGAEAF

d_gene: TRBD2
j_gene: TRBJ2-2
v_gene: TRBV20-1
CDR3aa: SAPREGTGELF

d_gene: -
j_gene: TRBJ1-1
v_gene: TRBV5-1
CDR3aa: ASSADHLTARFRVF

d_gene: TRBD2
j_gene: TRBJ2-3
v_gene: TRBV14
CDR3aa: ASSQDFGTSGTDTQY

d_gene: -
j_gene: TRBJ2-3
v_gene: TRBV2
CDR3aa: ASKWIGDTQY

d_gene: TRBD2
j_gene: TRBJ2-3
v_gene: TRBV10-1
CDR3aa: ASSESGLAGELAGTDTQY

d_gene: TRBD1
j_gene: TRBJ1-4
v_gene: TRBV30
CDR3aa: AWSGQGWEKLF

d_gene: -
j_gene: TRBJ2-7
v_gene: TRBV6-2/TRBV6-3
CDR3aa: ASSHRQNYEQY

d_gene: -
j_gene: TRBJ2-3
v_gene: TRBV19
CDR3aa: ASSIEVGRFRDTQY

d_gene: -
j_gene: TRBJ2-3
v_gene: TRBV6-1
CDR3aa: ASLGWASTDTQY

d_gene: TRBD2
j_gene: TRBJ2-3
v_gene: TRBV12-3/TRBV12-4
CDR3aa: ASSLSGRAPDTQY

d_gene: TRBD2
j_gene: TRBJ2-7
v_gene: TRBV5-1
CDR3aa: ASSHGTSGTYEQY

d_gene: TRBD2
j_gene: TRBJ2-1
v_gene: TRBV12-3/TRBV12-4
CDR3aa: ASWGGNNKF

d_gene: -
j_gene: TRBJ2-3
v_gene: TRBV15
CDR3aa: ATSRDTHSLELDTQY

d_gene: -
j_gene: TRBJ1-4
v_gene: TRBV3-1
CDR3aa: ASSPGELRNEKLF

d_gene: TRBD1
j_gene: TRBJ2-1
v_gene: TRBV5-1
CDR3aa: ASSEGQGARSNEQF

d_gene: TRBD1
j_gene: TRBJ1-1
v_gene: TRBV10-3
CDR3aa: AAQGQGYTEAF